The 21 T cell receptor beta chains below were found in one sample sequenced in a study of blood T cell repertoires in COVID-19 (dated by TCRdb to the early 2020s). Library method: the immunoSEQ multiplex PCR assay. TCRdb stores this immuneACCESS table with in-frame sequences only. Part of the clones is absent; in the studies checked, under half of the shortfall reflects unresolved V genes, and no reason is known for the rest. Counted in this sample were around 320,000 clones; more than 70% of them appeared once. The ten top clones hold more than 6.5% of the sample. Sequencing was carried out using peripheral blood. These receptors were taken from a woman aged 25 to 39 who had recovered from COVID-19.

CDR3 in DNA: TGTGCCAGCAGCCCGGGACAGCACCCTGAAAAACTGTTTTTT. Amino acids: CASSPGQHPEKLFF. The chain carries TRBV28 and TRBJ1-4; 7 bases align to TRBD1. This CDR3 comprises 14 residues. Unmatched junction bases numbered 8, after V lost 6 bases and J lost 7 bases. Germline CDR1 MDHEN, CDR2 SYDVKM.

This clone came up a few times. Other nucleotide sequences from this sample produce the same CDR3. V is TRBV3-1 (or the pseudogene TRBV3-2) and J is TRBJ1-1; 8 nucleotides agree with TRBD1. V dropped 3 bases and J dropped 3; count of bases not matched to a gene: 3. Germline V lookup: CDR1 LGHDT, CDR2 YNNKEL (reference sequence). This CDR3 is built from 14 residues. The CDR3 bases are TGTGCCAGCAGCCACCTGACAGGGGACACTGAAGCTTTCTTT. Its protein product is CASSHLTGDTEAFF.

This clone has more than one count but fewer than ten. This chain joins TRBV2 and TRBJ2-7; no reliable D call. Looked up from germline, CDR1 is SNHLY and CDR2 is FYNNEI. There are 12 residues in the CDR3. The V and J ends lost 5 bases and 2 bases respectively, with 7 bases between them. Written as DNA, the CDR3 is TGTGCCAGCAGTCGACAAGCCTACGAGCAGTACTTC. Its protein product is CASSRQAYEQYF.

This chain connects TRBV5-1 to TRBJ2-5, with D possibly matching TRBD2 (6 bases). The CDR3 is 15 residues long. Deletions cut 4 bases from V and 2 bases from J, with 15 bases between. Looked up from germline, CDR1 is SGHRS and CDR2 is YFSETQ. CDR3 in DNA: TGCGCCAGCAGCGGGGGAGCGGGCTATCAAGAGACCCAGTACTTC. Translated: CASSGGAGYQETQYF. Drawing the rest from reference TRBV5-1 and TRBJ2-5, the complete variable domain is KAGVTQTPRYLIKTRGQQVTLSCSPISGHRSVSWYQQTPGQGLQFLFEYFSETQRNKGNFPGRFSGRQFSNSRSEMNVSTLELGDSALYLCASSGGAGYQETQYFGPGTRLLVL.

The chain employs TRBV20-1 and TRBJ1-2; 7 bases are a match to TRBD1. The V segment lost 3 bases and the J segment 5 bases; nucleotides outside the gene matches: 6. CDR1 is DFQATT, CDR2 SNEGSKA, per germline (reference sequence). The CDR3 has 13 residues. CDR3 sequence (DNA): TGCAGTGCTAGTGCAGGGGGTGGATATGGCTACACCTTC. It specifies CSASAGGGYGYTF.

This clone showed up just a few times. The chain links TRBV5-1 to TRBJ1-6; 8 bases line up with TRBD1. CDR3 size: 17 residues. V was pared by 0 bases and J by 3 bases, with 5 bases of the junction left unmatched. Germline V gene sequence: CDR1 SGHRS, CDR2 YFSETQ. The CDR3 here is CASSLEGTGVYNSPLHF. The CDR3 DNA reads TGCGCCAGCAGCTTGGAGGGGACAGGAGTCTATAATTCACCCCTCCACTTT.

This chain joins TRBV18 and TRBJ2-2, with 7 bases fitting TRBD1. J lost 7 bases, V lost 0 bases, and 8 bases had no gene match. Germline V lookup: CDR1 KGHSH, CDR2 LQKENI. CDR3 length: 16 amino acids. The CDR3 sequence: CASSPPARGRGGELFF. Written as DNA, the CDR3 is TGTGCCAGCTCACCACCGGCCAGGGGGAGAGGCGGGGAGCTGTTTTTT.

With respect to this clone: Germline and junction disagree at one end, which may indicate a read error. The V and J genes are TRBV23-1 and TRBJ1-5; possible D gene TRBD1, 6 bases. TRBV23-1 counts as an open reading frame of uncertain function. CDR3 length: 17 amino acids. CDR3 bases: TGCGCCAGCAGTCGACCACCCTACAGGGTCGGCAATCAACCCCAGCATTTT. It is translated as CASSRPPYRVGNQPQHF.

The CDR3 DNA follows: TGTGCCAGCAGTTACATGGGACTAGCGGGGGGACTCTACGAGCAGTACTTC. Amino acids: CASSYMGLAGGLYEQYF. The V and J genes are TRBV6-2 or TRBV6-3 and TRBJ2-7, with 15 bases lining up with TRBD2. V was clipped by 2 bases and J by 3 bases; unmatched bases: 5. The germline CDR1 and CDR2 sequences are MNHEY and SVGEGT. CDR3 size: 17 residues.

This chain connects TRBV5-1 to TRBJ1-2; tentatively, D is TRBD1 (6 bases). The CDR3 loop spans 14 amino acids. From germline, CDR1 is SGHRS and CDR2 YFSETQ. V lost 0 bases, J lost 5 bases, and 11 bases lay in between. The CDR3 loop is CASSLERQGYGYTF. In DNA, the CDR3 is TGCGCCAGCAGCTTGGAGCGCCAGGGGTATGGCTACACCTTC. Supplemented by reference TRBV5-1 and TRBJ1-2, the full variable domain reads KAGVTQTPRYLIKTRGQQVTLSCSPISGHRSVSWYQQTPGQGLQFLFEYFSETQRNKGNFPGRFSGRQFSNSRSEMNVSTLELGDSALYLCASSLERQGYGYTFGSGTRLTVV.

This clone was recorded a few times. This chain connects TRBV30 to TRBJ1-5; weak D call: TRBD1 (6 bases). V lost 4 bases, J lost 2 bases, and 12 bases lay in between. The germline V gene encodes CDR1 GTSNPN and CDR2 SVGIG (reference sequence). The CDR3 extends over 14 amino acids. The CDR3 nucleotides are TGTGCCTGGAATCCAGACAGGCGCAATCAGCCCCAGCATTTT. Its translation: CAWNPDRRNQPQHF.

Notes on this clone: A read error may account for a junction end that differs from germline. The rearrangement links TRBV2 to TRBJ2-2; possible D gene TRBD1, 6 bases. The length of the CDR3 is 16 residues. Germline lookup yields CDR1 SNHLY and CDR2 FYNNEI. The DNA for the CDR3 is TGTGCCAGCAGCGAAGGTACAGGGTTGGACACCGGGGAGCTGTTTTTT. Protein: CASSEGTGLDTGELFF.

The chain carries TRBV15 and TRBJ1-4; 7 nucleotides align to TRBD1. CDR1 is LNHNV and CDR2 is YYDKDF in the germline V gene (reference sequence). The junction had 14 bases not matched to a gene; V was cut back by 0 bases and J by 10 bases. This CDR3 is 17 amino acids long. This chain's CDR3 is CATSRDLRTGEGVKLFF. The CDR3, as DNA: TGTGCCACCAGCAGAGATTTACGGACAGGCGAGGGTGTAAAACTGTTTTTT.

This clone was detected only a few times. The chain is built from TRBV15 and TRBJ1-1, with D maybe TRBD1 (6 bases). The CDR3 is made up of 17 amino acids. CDR1 and CDR2 (germline): LNHNV, YYDKDF (reference sequence). Trimming cost V 3 bases and J 0 bases, with 17 bases left between them. The CDR3 DNA follows: TGTGCCACCAGCAGGGGTGGAACAGGGAGCATGAACACTGAAGCTTTCTTT. This translates into CATSRGGTGSMNTEAFF.

This clone was seen more than once but under ten times. This chain connects TRBV4-2 to TRBJ2-1, with 9 bases fitting TRBD1. Germline trimming cut 0 bases from V and 6 bases from J; bases unmatched to any gene: 6. The CDR3 runs to 16 residues. Germline V lookup: CDR1 LGHNA, CDR2 YNFKEQ. This CDR3 reads CASSQDPQGAVNEQFF. The CDR3 nucleotides read TGTGCCAGCAGCCAAGATCCACAGGGGGCTGTCAATGAGCAGTTCTTC.

V gene TRBV28 combines with J gene TRBJ1-4; maybe TRBD1 (5 bases). The CDR3 is 15 amino acids. Between the trimmed V and J ends, which lost 6 bases and 0 bases, there was a span of 11 bases. Germline V lookup: CDR1 MDHEN, CDR2 SYDVKM. CDR3 region: CASRRGISTNEKLFF. In DNA, the CDR3 is TGTGCCAGCAGAAGGGGCATTTCAACTAATGAAAAACTGTTTTTT.

This clone was detected many times. V and J are TRBV2 and TRBJ1-2; TRBD1 agrees at 10 bases. V was clipped by 6 bases and J by 6 bases; unmatched bases: 4. There are 13 residues in the CDR3. Germline CDR1 reads SNHLY; CDR2 reads FYNNEI. CDR3 protein: CASRGQGEDGYTF. The CDR3 DNA reads as TGTGCCAGCAGAGGACAGGGGGAGGATGGCTACACCTTC.

The rearrangement uses TRBV5-1 and TRBJ1-2; D remains ambiguous. CDR1 and CDR2 (germline): SGHRS, YFSETQ. Trimming shortened V by 1 base and J by 3 bases, and 13 bases separated the two germline ends. The CDR3 is 15 residues long. DNA of the CDR3: TGCGCCAGCAGCTTGAGCCCCCAAACGGACTATGGCTACACCTTC. Its protein is CASSLSPQTDYGYTF.

The rearrangement links TRBV7-3 to TRBJ2-2; TRBD2 matches at 7 bases. The CDR3 has 13 residues. Per germline, CDR1 SGHTA and CDR2 FQGTGA. Trimming cost V 0 bases and J 8 bases; bases outside gene matches: 0. As DNA, the CDR3 is TGTGCCAGCAGCTTAACGGGACTAGGGGAGCTGTTTTTT. It is translated as CASSLTGLGELFF.

The chain combines TRBV4-2 with TRBJ1-6; D unclear. V lost 1 base and J lost 10, with 14 bases in between. This CDR3 has 15 residues. Germline assignment: CDR1 LGHNA and CDR2 YNFKEQ. This CDR3 reads CASSQVALSTSPLHF. CDR3 DNA sequence: TGTGCCAGCAGCCAAGTAGCCTTGAGCACATCACCCCTCCACTTT.

The chain joins TRBV6-1 to TRBJ1-4; 8 nucleotides match TRBD1. The V gene's germline CDR1 is MNHNS and CDR2 SASEGT. This CDR3 spans 16 amino acids. V lost 0 bases to trimming and J lost 11 bases; unmatched junction nucleotides: 11. The CDR3: CASSEADGAGGWKLFF. The CDR3 DNA is TGTGCCAGCAGTGAAGCGGATGGAGCAGGGGGCTGGAAACTGTTTTTT.